The T cell receptor beta chain under discussion was sequenced for a study of tumor-infiltrating lymphocytes in primary liver carcinoma (dated 2017 in TCRdb). With respect to the entire study: A handful of patients with histopathologically diagnosed primary liver carcinoma underwent surgical resection in China between November 2015 and early 2016. For each liver tumor, the study sampled five regions along with adjacent normal tissue and blood, and applied TCRbeta repertoire sequencing, expression microarrays and whole-exome sequencing. The five patients had tumors of stage T1-T3 N0M0, with maximum diameters ranging from about 4.2 to 11 cm. A total of 35 or so specimens from 5 patients underwent TCRbeta repertoire sequencing, comprising around 25 tumor regions, 5 adjacent noncancerous liver tissues and 5 peripheral blood samples. The five patients, three men and two women aged 30 to 69 years, had hepatocellular carcinoma (four) or combined HCC and intrahepatic cholangiocarcinoma (one). Reproducibility between technical replicate repertoires was high, with correlation coefficients above 0.95 and mean shared-clone rates about 0.89. Samples yielded roughly 3.5 to 8 million productive TCRbeta reads; read depth did not differ significantly between tissue types. The research as a whole found: Only five patients were included in the study, and the authors note that the findings should be validated in a larger study. Because only the TCR beta chain was sequenced and unpaired alpha chains were not captured, true repertoire diversity is likely underestimated. Comparison of CD4+ and CD8+ T cell repertoires was precluded by the use of bulk unsorted samples. Repertoire overlap was found to be higher between tumor regions (mean roughly 36%) than between tumor-adjacent (17%) or tumor-blood (about 14%) pairs, consistent with antigen-driven expansion. The top 250 clones made up a significantly larger repertoire fraction in tumors than in blood (p = 0.039).

Blood RNA was extracted from unsorted whole blood using TRIzol reagent, and germline DNA was obtained with the DNeasy Blood & Tissue kit. At the time of sampling, the patients were treatment-naive and had chronic HBV infection. Before surgery, approximately 3.6 milliliters of peripheral blood were drawn into K2EDTA tubes. Starting from 500 to 650 ng total RNA, TCRbeta-specific cDNA was produced by reverse transcription with a constant-region primer and ProtoScript II reverse transcriptase. Three nested multiplex PCR rounds, following a slightly modified ARM-PCR procedure, were used to build the TCRbeta libraries. Sample barcodes and Illumina adapters were added in a final 25-cycle PCR with Deep VentR polymerase. Before sequencing, amplicons between 200 and 500 bp were purified from gel using a QIAquick gel extraction kit. An Illumina HiSeq 2500 was used to sequence the TCRbeta amplicons, generating 250-bp paired-end reads. In the source study's methods: Quality trimming of reads was performed with Trimmomatic v0.33, and paired reads were merged with FLASH v1.2.11 so that full CDR3 sequences could be recovered. V, D and J germline segments were assigned to the rearranged TCRbeta sequences using MiGEC v1.2.1b. VDJtools v1.0.0 computed clonotype statistics and Shannon-Wiener diversity indices. Except for diversity analysis, only each sample's 250 most abundant clonotypes were used in subsequent analyses to reduce sampling bias. TCRdb applied fastp at Q25 and MiXCR to the public reads, then kept only in-frame beta chains. Rows are unified per CDR3 protein, each entry keeping the most common DNA and genes. These V and J calls derive from TCRdb rather than the authors' analysis. The sample table contains 300,000 to 400,000 distinct CDR3 sequences; only one count was recorded for less than 65% of them. The ten largest clones add up to approximately 5.9% of the sample.

This clonotype was detected many times. It has no known antigen specificity. No much larger clone is present one base from it, and per-base qualities are unavailable. The sequencing input was peripheral blood. The sequence came from a middle-aged man with primary liver carcinoma and hepatitis B virus infection.

The DNA reads TGTGCCAGCACCGAAGGGGAAAAACTGTTTTTT. Its translation reads: CASTEGEKLFF. Recombination joined TRBV28 with TRBJ1-4, with no reliable assignment of the D segment. CDR1 and CDR2, per the germline V gene, are MDHEN and SYDVKM. From the cysteine through the phenylalanine, the CDR3 covers 11 amino acids. CDR3 DNA is the only sequence kept; it has 33 bases, read in frame from the first base. The germline ends are 8 bases apart after V is trimmed by 7 bases and J by 8 bases.